Sequencing of this TCR beta chain was carried out in a study of T cells in Graves' hyperthyroidism and ophthalmopathy. Comments on this clonotype: Its matching antigen is unknown.

The CDR3 spans 12 residues. Between the trimmed V and J ends, which lost 3 bases and 12 bases, there was a span of 9 bases. Germline CDR1 reads SEHNR; CDR2 reads FQNEAQ (reference sequence). Findings and caveats of the study: Most clonotypes that expanded in the thyroid above 0.001 also showed up in blood.

If no ophthalmopathy progression occurred within 18 months, Graves' hyperthyroidism was stable. Those patients with uncontrolled infection, other autoimmune disease, pregnancy or lactation were excluded. RNA transcripts were the template for amplifying TCR beta CDR3 regions. The TCR CDR3 was amplified in a first-round RT-PCR using the HTBI primer set. From the multiplex PCR reads, TCRdb called clonotypes with MiXCR, one entry per CDR3 protein. The sample includes about 350,000 distinct CDR3 sequences, roughly 14% of them seen just once. The material sequenced was blood. The origin of this receptor is a woman aged 25 to 39 with Graves' hyperthyroidism. The V call is TRBV7-9, the J call TRBJ1-6; D not certain. Here the CDR3 DNA reads TGTGCCAGCAGCTTGGCCCAAGGACCCCTCCACTTT. Protein: CASSLAQGPLHF.